This T cell receptor (beta chain) was observed in a study of tumor-infiltrating lymphocytes in primary liver carcinoma. Overall study findings and caveats: Bulk unsorted sampling precluded comparing CD4+ and CD8+ repertoires. Tumor top-250-clone fractions significantly exceeded those of blood (p = 0.039).

Germline DNA was also extracted, and blood RNA derived from unsorted whole blood. Patients in the cohort were treatment-naive and living with chronic HBV infection. Before the operation took place, four milliliters of peripheral blood were collected. Total RNA amounting to 500 ng was the source from which TCR beta cDNA was made with a constant-region primer. Library construction for TCR beta comprised three nested multiplex PCR rounds performed with slightly modified ARM-PCR. Forward primers for TRBV1-TRBV30 and a C-beta reverse primer served the first two PCR rounds, at around 9 cycles each. TCRdb itself ran the multiplex PCR reads through MiXCR, one entry per CDR3 protein. The data show about 310,000 distinct CDR3 sequences, 58% seen once. Concerning this clonotype: Its antigen is unidentified. Its ends do not fully match the called genes, so a read error is possible.

The CDR3 consists of 14 residues. The germline V gene encodes CDR1 KGHSH and CDR2 LQKENI. V and J are TRBV18 and TRBJ2-7; TRBD1 matches at 10 bases. The specimen sequenced was peripheral blood. The clonotype was recovered from a woman in her 30s with primary liver carcinoma and hepatitis B virus infection. The CDR3 spells CASSPGQGIGEHYF. For the CDR3, the DNA is TGTGCCAGCTCACCGGGACAGGGGATTGGCGAGCACTACTTC. Together with reference TRBV18 and TRBJ2-7, the CDR3 gives the full variable domain: NAGVMQNPRHLVRRRGQEARLRCSPMKGHSHVYWYRQLPEEGLKFMVYLQKENIIDESGMPKERFSAEFPKEGPSILRIQQVVRGDSAAYFCASSPGQGIGEHYFGPGTRLTVT.